The TCR beta chain described here comes from a study of tumor-infiltrating lymphocytes in primary liver carcinoma. Details on this clonotype: Antigen unknown. Here the CDR3 omits its conserved ending phenylalanine or tryptophan, so a read error is the likely source.

The source material, roughly 18-33 mg of unsorted bulk tissue, was used to co-extract RNA and DNA. The CDR3 spans 17 residues. J gave up 8 bases and V 4 bases, and 15 bases lay outside the gene matches. A constant-region primer primed TCR beta cDNA synthesis from 400 to 550 ng of total RNA. Slightly modified ARM-PCR served as the procedure for the TCR beta libraries. These libraries came from three rounds of nested multiplex PCR. Investigators reported that the first two PCR rounds, at around 11 cycles each, used TRBV1-TRBV30 forward primers with a C-beta reverse primer. A single record per CDR3 protein comes from TCRdb applying MiXCR to the multiplex PCR reads. This table has 40,000 to 60,000 distinct CDR3 sequences, roughly 70% appearing once. Study findings and constraints: Tumors had a top-250-clone fraction that was significantly higher than blood (p = 0.039). Only around 7.5-25% of top clones occurred in all five tumor regions.

Input material: liver tumor tissue from sampling region 5. The sample's subset: tumor region T5, tumor centre. This chain links TRBV12-3 or TRBV12-4 with TRBJ2-3; 10 bases agree with TRBD1. This TCR derives from a man aged 40-49 years with primary liver carcinoma and hepatitis B virus infection. CDR3 loop: CASSSPEGQGRSGTQYL. CDR3 nucleotide sequence: TGTGCCAGCAGTTCGCCTGAGGGACAGGGGCGGTCAGGTACGCAGTATTTA.